This passage covers 20 T cell receptor beta chains from one sample sequenced in a study of lymphopenia after photon versus proton radiotherapy. Profiling relied on immunoSEQ multiplex PCR, and the TCRdb table lists in-frame clones only, not all of them. The sample contains some 70,000 clones, approximately 87% of which appear only once. Source: peripheral blood, taken from a patient treated with proton-based radiotherapy. All receptors derive from a man aged 80 or over with esophageal cancer.

V and J are TRBV19 and TRBJ2-7; TRBD1 matches at 9 bases. Germline lookup yields CDR1 LNHDA and CDR2 SQIVND (reference sequence). The CDR3 spans 13 residues. Germline trimming cut 6 bases from V and 2 bases from J; bases unmatched to any gene: 2. CDR3 nucleotides: TGTGCCAGTAGAGACAGGGGGACCTACGAGCAGTACTTC. Translating gives CASRDRGTYEQYF.

This sequence joins TRBV7-2 and TRBJ1-1, with TRBD1 as a possible D gene (6 bases). Germline V gene sequence: CDR1 SGHTA, CDR2 FQGNSA. The CDR3 has 13 amino acids. Trimming stripped 1 base from V and 11 bases from J, with 14 bases between. The CDR3 nucleotides read TGTGCCAGCAGCTTAGTCCTGCAGGGGAAGGCTTTCTTT. This translates into CASSLVLQGKAFF.

The CDR3 region has the DNA TGTGCCAGCAGTGACAGGGACGTTCAGCCCCAGCATTTT. Amino acids: CASSDRDVQPQHF. The chain is built from TRBV6-1 and TRBJ1-5; the D gene is possibly TRBD1 (5 bases). The CDR3 sequence is 13 residues long. V lost 3 bases and J 6 bases, leaving 9 bases between the germline ends. CDR1 is MNHNS, CDR2 SASEGT, per germline.

The genes are TRBV2 and TRBJ2-7; TRBD1 is a possible D gene (7 bases). CDR1 is SNHLY and CDR2 is FYNNEI in the germline V gene. Trimming stripped 3 bases from V and 7 bases from J, with 13 bases between. The CDR3 has 13 residues. The CDR3 sequence: CASSDDREDEQYF. CDR3 DNA: TGTGCCAGCAGTGATGACAGGGAGGATGAGCAGTACTTC.

The gene calls are TRBV27 and TRBJ1-6; the D is unclear. The CDR3 runs to 18 residues. The V end was cut by 2 bases, the J end by 1 base, with 15 bases between. CDR1 is MNHEY and CDR2 is SMNVEV in the germline V gene (reference sequence). The CDR3 spells CASSLTMQGRSYNSPLHF. The CDR3 DNA sequence: TGTGCCAGCAGTTTAACCATGCAAGGAAGGTCCTATAATTCACCCCTCCACTTT.

V gene TRBV9 combines with J gene TRBJ2-1; TRBD2 matches 7 bases. The CDR3 has 14 amino acids. Germline V lookup: CDR1 SGDLS, CDR2 YYNGEE. The ends lost 1 base at V and 3 bases at J; junction bases unmatched: 1. CDR3 bases: TGTGCCAGCAGCGTACTAGCGGACTACAATGAGCAGTTCTTC. Its translation: CASSVLADYNEQFF.

This clone was counted a single time. The rearrangement links TRBV16 to TRBJ1-1; tentatively, D is TRBD1 (6 bases). Germline V gene lookup returns CDR1 KGHSY and CDR2 FQNENV. There are 15 residues in the CDR3. Trimming removed 0 bases at V and 2 bases at J, with 10 bases between. CDR3 loop: CASSQSSGQNTEAFF. The DNA of the CDR3 is TGTGCCAGCAGCCAATCGTCGGGACAAAACACTGAAGCTTTCTTT.

This chain connects TRBV6-5 to TRBJ2-1, with D uncertain. Germline V CDR1 and CDR2: MNHEY, SVGAGI. This CDR3 contains 14 residues. V was clipped by 5 bases and J by 6 bases, with 14 bases between them. CDR3 nucleotide sequence: TGTGCCAGCAGTCCCGCTGACTTGGGCAATGAGCAGTTCTTC. This codes for CASSPADLGNEQFF.

The gene calls are TRBV7-3 and TRBJ2-6; no firm D call. The CDR3 extends over 15 amino acids. Germline V lookup: CDR1 SGHTA, CDR2 FQGTGA. The ends were cut back, 2 bases at V and 0 bases at J, with 5 bases in the middle. The CDR3 sequence: CASSLLRSGANVLTF. The DNA of the CDR3 is TGTGCCAGCAGCTTACTCCGCTCTGGGGCCAACGTCCTGACTTTC.

The chain combines TRBV18 with TRBJ2-1; D is uncertain. V shed 6 bases and J shed 0 bases, with 12 bases lying between them. The V gene's germline CDR1 is KGHSH and CDR2 LQKENI. The CDR3 spans 15 residues. The DNA for the CDR3 is TGTGCCAGCTCCCCCCCCCGGAGCTCCTACAATGAGCAGTTCTTC. Its protein product is CASSPPRSSYNEQFF.

The CDR3 region has the DNA TGCGCCAGCAGCTTGCAGGCGGGCAGCGAAAACATTCAGTACTTC. Amino acids: CASSLQAGSENIQYF. V gene TRBV5-1 combines with J gene TRBJ2-4; TRBD2 might be the D (5 bases). The ends were cut back, 1 base at V and 5 bases at J, with 13 bases in the middle. The CDR3 spans 15 residues. CDR1 is SGHRS and CDR2 is YFSETQ in the germline V gene.

The J gene is TRBJ2-1, the V gene TRBV6-1; D unclear. V gave up 3 bases and J gave up 3 bases, with 15 bases separating them. Germline V gives CDR1 MNHNS, CDR2 SASEGT. The CDR3 extends over 16 amino acids. The DNA of the CDR3 is TGTGCCAGCAGTGACCCTAGGGCAGTTGGCTACAATGAGCAGTTCTTC. Translated: CASSDPRAVGYNEQFF.

The rearrangement joins TRBV6-5 to TRBJ1-2, with D unresolved. The germline V gene encodes CDR1 MNHEY and CDR2 SVGAGI. Trimming pared 5 bases from V and 2 bases from J, leaving 6 bases between. The CDR3 is 12 amino acids. CDR3 amino acids: CASSEGNYGYTF. The DNA of the CDR3 is TGTGCCAGCAGTGAAGGGAACTATGGCTACACCTTC.

This chain connects TRBV7-2 to TRBJ2-5; TRBD2 is a possible D gene (6 bases). The V gene lost 4 bases and the J gene lost 5 bases, with 17 bases spanning the gap. CDR3 length: 15 amino acids. The V gene's germline CDR1 is SGHTA and CDR2 FQGNSA. CDR3 DNA sequence: TGTGCCAGCAGCTCACTATGGAGGGGCCGGGAGACCCAGTACTTC. It is translated as CASSSLWRGRETQYF. Filled out from reference TRBV7-2 and TRBJ2-5, the complete variable domain reads GAGVSQSPSNKVTEKGKDVELRCDPISGHTALYWYRQSLGQGLEFLIYFQGNSAPDKSGLPSDRFSAERTGGSVSTLTIQRTQQEDSAVYLCASSSLWRGRETQYFGPGTRLLVL.

The chain employs TRBV5-1 and TRBJ1-1; 10 bases map to TRBD1. The trim removed 4 bases at V and 4 bases at J, leaving 7 bases unmatched. Germline V gene sequence: CDR1 SGHRS, CDR2 YFSETQ. This CDR3 is built from 15 residues. The CDR3: CASSPRQGAGTEAFF. Written as DNA, the CDR3 is TGCGCCAGCAGCCCAAGACAGGGGGCCGGCACTGAAGCTTTCTTT.

The sample holds one count of this clone. V gene TRBV7-2 combines with J gene TRBJ2-1; no clear D. Germline V gene lookup returns CDR1 SGHTA and CDR2 FQGNSA. V lost 3 bases and J lost 0, with 6 bases in between. The CDR3 loop spans 14 amino acids. CDR3 DNA sequence: TGTGCCAGCAGCTTGGATAGCTCCTACAATGAGCAGTTCTTC. Protein: CASSLDSSYNEQFF.

This clone was recorded a few times. The chain carries TRBV7-2 and TRBJ1-6; D not resolved. This CDR3 has 14 residues. V was trimmed by 1 base and J by 7 bases, leaving 8 bases between them. Germline V gives CDR1 SGHTA, CDR2 FQGNSA. CDR3 nucleotide sequence: TGTGCCAGCAGCTTAGAGGTCAGGAATTCACCCCTCCACTTT. This gives the protein CASSLEVRNSPLHF. Full variable domain (outside the CDR3, taken from reference TRBV7-2 and TRBJ1-6): GAGVSQSPSNKVTEKGKDVELRCDPISGHTALYWYRQSLGQGLEFLIYFQGNSAPDKSGLPSDRFSAERTGGSVSTLTIQRTQQEDSAVYLCASSLEVRNSPLHFGNGTRLTVT.

This chain links TRBV6-5 with TRBJ1-2, with D unresolved. Trimming cost V 0 bases and J 2 bases, with 7 bases left between them. The CDR3 is 14 amino acids. Germline V CDR1 and CDR2: MNHEY, SVGAGI. CDR3 protein: CASSYSGRNYGYTF. As DNA, the CDR3 is TGTGCCAGCAGTTACTCAGGACGGAACTATGGCTACACCTTC.

This clone is a singleton in its sample. The chain carries TRBV14 and TRBJ1-1; D remains ambiguous. V was pared by 0 bases and J by 1 base, with 6 bases between. The CDR3 sequence is 14 residues long. From germline, CDR1 is SGHDN and CDR2 FVKESK. The chain's CDR3 is CASSQERWNTEAFF. As DNA, the CDR3 is TGTGCCAGCAGCCAAGAAAGGTGGAACACTGAAGCTTTCTTT.

The rearrangement joins TRBV5-4 to TRBJ2-1; perhaps TRBD1 as D (6 bases). The V gene's germline CDR1 is SGHNT and CDR2 YYREEE (reference sequence). This CDR3 is built from 15 residues. Trimming took 3 bases from V and 3 from J, leaving 13 bases between them. The chain's CDR3 is CASSSAGVYYNEQFF. The DNA for the CDR3 is TGTGCCAGCAGCTCGGCAGGGGTTTACTACAATGAGCAGTTCTTC.